These T cell receptor beta chains were read from a single sample in a study of cytomegalovirus exposure and HLA in healthy donors. The table came from immunoSEQ multiplex PCR; TCRdb's copy has only in-frame clones and leaves some out. The sample consists of roughly 100,000 clones, 75% to 80% of them appearing once. The specimen sequenced was PBMCs. These receptors were collected from a man in his sixties in good health and CMV-seropositive. CDR3s include the opening cysteine and the closing phenylalanine or tryptophan. The D gene is left open where the match is weak. Rows may omit the clone size; those that give it use once, few, many or a size class.

j_gene: TRBJ2-2; v_gene: TRBV5-1; d_gene: -; abundance: -; CDR3aa: CASSVQTDNTGELFF; CDR3nt: TGCGCCAGCAGCGTTCAGACAGACAACACCGGGGAGCTGTTTTTT
j_gene: TRBJ2-7; v_gene: TRBV27; d_gene: -; abundance: -; CDR3aa: CASSRGTPSYEQYF; CDR3nt: TGTGCCAGCAGTAGAGGGACACCTTCCTACGAGCAGTACTTC
j_gene: TRBJ2-5; v_gene: TRBV5-4; d_gene: TRBD2; abundance: -; CDR3aa: CASSSGLAGAQETQYF; CDR3nt: TGTGCCAGCAGCTCCGGACTAGCGGGGGCACAAGAGACCCAGTACTTC
j_gene: TRBJ2-7; v_gene: TRBV5-1; d_gene: TRBD1; abundance: -; CDR3aa: CASSLRVTTGGPYEQYF; CDR3nt: TGCGCCAGCAGCCTGAGGGTCACTACAGGGGGCCCATACGAGCAGTACTTC
j_gene: TRBJ2-2; v_gene: TRBV15; d_gene: -; abundance: -; CDR3aa: CATSRARGGPNTGELFF; CDR3nt: TGTGCCACCAGCAGAGCCCGCGGGGGCCCGAACACCGGGGAGCTGTTTTTT
j_gene: TRBJ2-6; v_gene: TRBV5-1; d_gene: -; abundance: -; CDR3aa: CASSEGGSGANVLTF; CDR3nt: TGCGCCAGCAGCGAAGGGGGAAGTGGGGCCAACGTCCTGACTTTC
j_gene: TRBJ2-7; v_gene: TRBV4-1; d_gene: -; abundance: -; CDR3aa: CASSQDRGTYEQYF; CDR3nt: TGCGCCAGCAGCCAAGATCGGGGAACCTACGAGCAGTACTTC
j_gene: TRBJ2-5; v_gene: TRBV7-2; d_gene: -; abundance: -; CDR3aa: CASSTRPGGTQYF; CDR3nt: TGTGCCAGCAGCACAAGACCCGGGGGGACCCAGTACTTC
j_gene: TRBJ2-7; v_gene: TRBV6-5; d_gene: TRBD2; abundance: -; CDR3aa: CASGGTSSNEQYF; CDR3nt: TGTGCCAGCGGGGGGACTAGCAGTAACGAGCAGTACTTC
j_gene: TRBJ2-7; v_gene: TRBV18; d_gene: -; abundance: -; CDR3aa: CASSPGPAGAYEQYF; CDR3nt: TGTGCCAGCTCACCAGGCCCGGCAGGGGCCTACGAGCAGTACTTC
j_gene: TRBJ1-5; v_gene: TRBV11-2; d_gene: -; abundance: -; CDR3aa: CASSLLGTGQPQHF; CDR3nt: TGTGCCAGCAGCTTACTAGGAACTGGTCAGCCCCAGCATTTT
j_gene: TRBJ1-5; v_gene: TRBV2; d_gene: -; abundance: -; CDR3aa: CASMRDSGQPQHF; CDR3nt: TGTGCCAGCATGAGGGATTCGGGGCAGCCCCAGCATTTT
j_gene: TRBJ2-5; v_gene: TRBV27; d_gene: -; abundance: -; CDR3aa: CASSRYFQETQYF; CDR3nt: TGTGCCAGCAGTCGGTACTTTCAAGAGACCCAGTACTTC
j_gene: TRBJ1-4; v_gene: TRBV5-1; d_gene: TRBD1; abundance: -; CDR3aa: CASRAGTVDEKLFF; CDR3nt: TGCGCCAGCAGAGCCGGGACAGTCGATGAAAAACTGTTTTTT
j_gene: TRBJ2-3; v_gene: TRBV4-1; d_gene: -; abundance: -; CDR3aa: CASSQDRVGGPSTQYF; CDR3nt: TGCGCCAGCAGCCAAGATCGGGTGGGGGGTCCCAGTACGCAGTATTTT
j_gene: TRBJ1-5; v_gene: TRBV19; d_gene: -; abundance: -; CDR3aa: CASRAPGLSHREPQHF; CDR3nt: TGTGCCAGTAGGGCCCCCGGACTGTCCCATAGGGAGCCCCAGCATTTT
j_gene: TRBJ1-1; v_gene: TRBV5-1; d_gene: -; abundance: -; CDR3aa: CASSSSEGVGTEAFF; CDR3nt: TGCGCCAGCAGCTCGAGTGAGGGGGTGGGCACTGAAGCTTTCTTT
j_gene: TRBJ2-5; v_gene: TRBV29-1; d_gene: -; abundance: -; CDR3aa: CSVEGEVMETQYF; CDR3nt: TGCAGCGTTGAAGGCGAGGTCATGGAGACCCAGTACTTC
j_gene: TRBJ1-5; v_gene: TRBV6-5; d_gene: -; abundance: -; CDR3aa: CASSYQGKNQPQHF; CDR3nt: TGTGCCAGCAGTTATCAGGGGAAGAATCAGCCCCAGCATTTT
j_gene: TRBJ2-7; v_gene: TRBV18; d_gene: -; abundance: -; CDR3aa: CASSPANQFYEQYF; CDR3nt: TGTGCCAGCTCACCCGCCAATCAGTTCTACGAGCAGTACTTC
j_gene: TRBJ1-1; v_gene: TRBV7-2; d_gene: -; abundance: -; CDR3aa: CASSLRYRTEAFF; CDR3nt: TGTGCCAGCAGCTTAAGGTACAGGACTGAAGCTTTCTTT
j_gene: TRBJ1-1; v_gene: TRBV11-2; d_gene: TRBD1; abundance: -; CDR3aa: CASSLGDRPNTEAFF; CDR3nt: TGTGCCAGCAGCTTAGGGGACAGACCGAACACTGAAGCTTTCTTT
j_gene: TRBJ2-3; v_gene: TRBV30; d_gene: TRBD1; abundance: -; CDR3aa: CAWSEGRGTAQYF; CDR3nt: TGTGCCTGGAGTGAGGGCAGGGGGACGGCGCAGTATTTT
j_gene: TRBJ1-5; v_gene: TRBV2; d_gene: -; abundance: -; CDR3aa: CASSGGSWEPQHF; CDR3nt: TGTGCCAGCTCTGGAGGTTCGTGGGAGCCCCAGCATTTT
j_gene: TRBJ2-7; v_gene: TRBV5-1; d_gene: TRBD1; abundance: -; CDR3aa: CASIPGQGSHEQYF; CDR3nt: TGCGCCAGCATCCCGGGACAGGGGAGCCACGAGCAGTACTTC
j_gene: TRBJ2-3; v_gene: TRBV5-4; d_gene: -; abundance: -; CDR3aa: CASSLPGNATQYF; CDR3nt: TGTGCCAGCAGCTTGCCAGGGAACGCTACGCAGTATTTT
j_gene: TRBJ2-6; v_gene: TRBV4-3; d_gene: TRBD1; abundance: -; CDR3aa: CASTERTGGSGANVLTF; CDR3nt: TGCGCCAGCACCGAGAGGACAGGGGGCTCTGGGGCCAACGTCCTGACTTTC
j_gene: TRBJ1-6; v_gene: TRBV5-4; d_gene: -; abundance: -; CDR3aa: CASSLGAGTPYNSPLHF; CDR3nt: TGTGCCAGCAGCCTCGGCGCCGGGACACCCTATAATTCACCCCTCCACTTT
j_gene: TRBJ2-4; v_gene: TRBV7-2; d_gene: -; abundance: -; CDR3aa: CASSTEVAKNIQYF; CDR3nt: TGTGCCAGCAGCACGGAGGTAGCCAAAAACATTCAGTACTTC
j_gene: TRBJ1-1; v_gene: TRBV15; d_gene: -; abundance: once; CDR3aa: CATSSTGGTEAFF; CDR3nt: TGTGCCACCAGCAGTACCGGGGGTACTGAAGCTTTCTTT
j_gene: TRBJ1-5; v_gene: TRBV10-1; d_gene: -; abundance: -; CDR3aa: CASSDRADQPQHF; CDR3nt: TGCGCCAGCAGTGACAGGGCGGATCAGCCCCAGCATTTT
j_gene: TRBJ1-4; v_gene: TRBV5-5; d_gene: TRBD1; abundance: -; CDR3aa: CASSLTGTGNEKLFF; CDR3nt: TGTGCCAGCAGCTTGACCGGGACAGGGAATGAAAAACTGTTTTTT
j_gene: TRBJ2-4; v_gene: TRBV5-8; d_gene: TRBD1; abundance: -; CDR3aa: CASSGDRSLAKNIQYF; CDR3nt: TGTGCCAGCAGCGGGGACAGGTCTCTAGCCAAAAACATTCAGTACTTC
j_gene: TRBJ1-5; v_gene: TRBV4-1; d_gene: TRBD1; abundance: -; CDR3aa: CASSQTGVNQPQHF; CDR3nt: TGCGCCAGCAGCCAAACAGGGGTGAATCAGCCCCAGCATTTT
j_gene: TRBJ1-5; v_gene: TRBV4-1; d_gene: TRBD1; abundance: -; CDR3aa: CASSPRGLDQPQHF; CDR3nt: TGCGCCAGCAGCCCCAGGGGGCTCGATCAGCCCCAGCATTTT
j_gene: TRBJ2-2; v_gene: TRBV10-1; d_gene: TRBD2; abundance: -; CDR3aa: CASSGGGTGELFF; CDR3nt: TGCGCCAGCAGTGGGGGGGGCACCGGGGAGCTGTTTTTT
j_gene: TRBJ2-1; v_gene: TRBV7-9; d_gene: TRBD1; abundance: few; CDR3aa: CASSPGVRQGSSYNEQFF; CDR3nt: TGTGCCAGCAGCCCAGGGGTTAGACAGGGAAGCTCCTACAATGAGCAGTTCTTC
j_gene: TRBJ1-2; v_gene: TRBV7-9; d_gene: -; abundance: -; CDR3aa: CASSFSSRVLGRGYTF; CDR3nt: TGTGCCAGCAGCTTTTCCTCCCGAGTCCTAGGAAGGGGCTACACCTTC
j_gene: TRBJ2-7; v_gene: TRBV6-5; d_gene: TRBD1; abundance: -; CDR3aa: CASSQTGTGRHEQYF; CDR3nt: TGTGCCAGCAGCCAAACCGGGACAGGGAGGCACGAGCAGTACTTC
j_gene: TRBJ1-3; v_gene: TRBV9; d_gene: TRBD1; abundance: -; CDR3aa: CASSALGTDSGNTIYF; CDR3nt: TGTGCCAGCAGCGCCCTGGGGACAGACTCTGGAAACACCATATATTTT
j_gene: TRBJ1-2; v_gene: TRBV5-1; d_gene: -; abundance: -; CDR3aa: CASSQQGRYGYTF; CDR3nt: TGCGCCAGCAGCCAACAGGGTCGCTATGGCTACACCTTC
j_gene: TRBJ2-7; v_gene: TRBV10-3; d_gene: -; abundance: -; CDR3aa: CAISHGLQAPYEQYF; CDR3nt: TGTGCCATCAGCCATGGCTTGCAGGCCCCCTACGAGCAGTACTTC
j_gene: TRBJ2-5; v_gene: TRBV11-1; d_gene: TRBD2; abundance: -; CDR3aa: CASARGGILKETQYF; CDR3nt: TGTGCCAGCGCCCGGGGGGGTATTTTAAAGGAGACCCAGTACTTC
j_gene: TRBJ2-7; v_gene: TRBV7-3; d_gene: -; abundance: -; CDR3aa: CASSPGTTVYEQYF; CDR3nt: TGTGCCAGCAGCCCCGGGACAACTGTCTACGAGCAGTACTTC
j_gene: TRBJ2-2; v_gene: TRBV5-6; d_gene: TRBD1; abundance: -; CDR3aa: CASSSIEFSGTDNTGELFF; CDR3nt: TGTGCCAGCAGCTCGATCGAATTTTCCGGGACAGATAACACCGGGGAGCTGTTTTTT
j_gene: TRBJ1-1; v_gene: TRBV11-2; d_gene: TRBD1; abundance: -; CDR3aa: CASSSHRGRVTEAFF; CDR3nt: TGTGCCAGCAGCTCCCACAGGGGGCGAGTCACTGAAGCTTTCTTT
j_gene: TRBJ2-7; v_gene: TRBV5-1; d_gene: TRBD1; abundance: -; CDR3aa: CASSLLGTGSYEQYF; CDR3nt: TGCGCCAGCAGCCTCCTTGGGACAGGGAGCTACGAGCAGTACTTC
j_gene: TRBJ2-7; v_gene: TRBV11-2; d_gene: -; abundance: -; CDR3aa: CASSNPPEATYEQYF; CDR3nt: TGTGCCAGCAGTAACCCACCCGAGGCTACCTACGAGCAGTACTTC
j_gene: TRBJ2-4; v_gene: TRBV4-1; d_gene: TRBD1; abundance: -; CDR3aa: CASSRQDRGQNILYF; CDR3nt: TGCGCCAGCAGCCGCCAGGACAGGGGCCAAAACATTTTGTACTTC
j_gene: TRBJ2-3; v_gene: TRBV29-1; d_gene: -; abundance: -; CDR3aa: CSVEESADTQYF; CDR3nt: TGCAGCGTTGAAGAGTCGGCAGATACGCAGTATTTT
j_gene: TRBJ2-3; v_gene: TRBV11-2; d_gene: TRBD2; abundance: -; CDR3aa: CASSLALAGVLDTQYF; CDR3nt: TGTGCCAGCAGCTTAGCACTAGCGGGGGTCCTTGATACGCAGTATTTT
j_gene: TRBJ1-1; v_gene: TRBV7-2; d_gene: TRBD1; abundance: once; CDR3aa: CASSLRQGAPAFF; CDR3nt: TGTGCCAGCAGCTTAAGACAGGGGGCCCCAGCTTTCTTT